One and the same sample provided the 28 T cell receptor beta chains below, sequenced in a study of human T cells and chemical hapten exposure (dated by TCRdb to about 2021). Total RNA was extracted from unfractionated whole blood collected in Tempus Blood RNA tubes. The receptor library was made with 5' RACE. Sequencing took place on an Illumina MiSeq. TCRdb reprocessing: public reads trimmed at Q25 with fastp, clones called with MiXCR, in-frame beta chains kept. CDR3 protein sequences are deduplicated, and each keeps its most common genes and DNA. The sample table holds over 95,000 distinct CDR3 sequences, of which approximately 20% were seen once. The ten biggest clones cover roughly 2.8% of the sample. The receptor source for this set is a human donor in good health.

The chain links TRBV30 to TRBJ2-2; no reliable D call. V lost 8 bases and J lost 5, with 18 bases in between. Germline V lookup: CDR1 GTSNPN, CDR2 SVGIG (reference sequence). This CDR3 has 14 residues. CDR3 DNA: TGTGCCCGGACCAGGCTTCGTGAGACCGGGGAGCTGTTTTTT. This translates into CARTRLRETGELFF.

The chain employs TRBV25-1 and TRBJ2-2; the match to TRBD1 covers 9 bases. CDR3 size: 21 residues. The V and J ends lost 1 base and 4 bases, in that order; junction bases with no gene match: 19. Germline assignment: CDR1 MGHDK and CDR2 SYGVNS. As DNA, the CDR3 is TGTGCCAGCAGTGAATTAGATTTGGGCGGGACAGGGCGTTATAGCACCGGGGAGCTGTTTTTT. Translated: CASSELDLGGTGRYSTGELFF.

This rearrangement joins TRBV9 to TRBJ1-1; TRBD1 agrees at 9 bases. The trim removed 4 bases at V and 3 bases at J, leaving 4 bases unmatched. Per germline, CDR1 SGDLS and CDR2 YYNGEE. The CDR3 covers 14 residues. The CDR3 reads CASSKQGAHTEAFF. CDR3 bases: TGTGCCAGCAGCAAACAGGGGGCGCACACTGAAGCTTTCTTT.

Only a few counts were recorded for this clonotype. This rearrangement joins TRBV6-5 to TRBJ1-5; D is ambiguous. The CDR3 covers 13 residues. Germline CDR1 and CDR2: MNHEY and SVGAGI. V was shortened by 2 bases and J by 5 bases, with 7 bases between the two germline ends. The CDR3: CASSYGSDQPQHF. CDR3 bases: TGTGCCAGCAGTTACGGTTCTGATCAGCCCCAGCATTTT.

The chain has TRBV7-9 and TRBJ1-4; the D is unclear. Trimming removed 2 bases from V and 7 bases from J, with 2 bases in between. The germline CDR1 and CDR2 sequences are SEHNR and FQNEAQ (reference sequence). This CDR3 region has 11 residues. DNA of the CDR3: TGTGCCAGCAGCTTATCTGAAAAACTGTTTTTT. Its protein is CASSLSEKLFF. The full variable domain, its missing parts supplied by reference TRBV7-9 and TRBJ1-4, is DTGVSQNPRHKITKRGQNVTFRCDPISEHNRLYWYRQTLGQGPEFLTYFQNEAQLEKSRLLSDRFSAERPKGSFSTLEIQRTEQGDSAMYLCASSLSEKLFFGSGTQLSVL.

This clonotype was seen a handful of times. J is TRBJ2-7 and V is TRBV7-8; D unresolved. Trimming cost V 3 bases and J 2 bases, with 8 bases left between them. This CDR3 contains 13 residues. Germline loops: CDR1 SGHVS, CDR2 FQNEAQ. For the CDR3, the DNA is TGTGCCAGCAGCTTTAGGACCCCCTACGAGCAGTACTTC. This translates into CASSFRTPYEQYF.

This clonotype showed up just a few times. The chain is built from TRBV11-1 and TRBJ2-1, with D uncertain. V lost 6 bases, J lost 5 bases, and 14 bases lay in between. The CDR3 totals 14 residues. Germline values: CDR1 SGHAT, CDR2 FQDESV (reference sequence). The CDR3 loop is CASSRLPRDNEQFF. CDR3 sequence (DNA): TGTGCCAGCAGTCGCCTGCCTAGGGACAATGAGCAGTTCTTC.

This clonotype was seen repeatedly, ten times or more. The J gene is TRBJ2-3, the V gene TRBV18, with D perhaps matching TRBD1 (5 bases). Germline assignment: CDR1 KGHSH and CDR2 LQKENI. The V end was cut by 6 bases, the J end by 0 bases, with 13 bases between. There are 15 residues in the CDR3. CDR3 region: CASSSGQTSTDTQYF. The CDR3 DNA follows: TGTGCCAGCTCGTCAGGACAAACAAGCACAGATACGCAGTATTTT. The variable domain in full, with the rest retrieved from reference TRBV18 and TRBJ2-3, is NAGVMQNPRHLVRRRGQEARLRCSPMKGHSHVYWYRQLPEEGLKFMVYLQKENIIDESGMPKERFSAEFPKEGPSILRIQQVVRGDSAAYFCASSSGQTSTDTQYFGPGTRLTVL.

This CDR3 is CASSSRGEDTEAFF. In DNA, the CDR3 is TGTGCCAGCAGCAGCAGGGGCGAGGACACTGAAGCTTTCTTT. The V and J genes are TRBV21-1 and TRBJ1-1; the D call in the table, TRBD1, was not verified against the DNA. TRBV21-1 is reported as a pseudogene. This CDR3 region has 14 residues.

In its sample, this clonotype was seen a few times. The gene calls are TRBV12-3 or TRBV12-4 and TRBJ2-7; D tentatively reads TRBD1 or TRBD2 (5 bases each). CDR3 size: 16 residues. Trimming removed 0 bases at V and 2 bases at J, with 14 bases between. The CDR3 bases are TGTGCCAGCAGTTTAGCCGGAGGCGACAGCCCCTACGAGCAGTACTTC. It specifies CASSLAGGDSPYEQYF.

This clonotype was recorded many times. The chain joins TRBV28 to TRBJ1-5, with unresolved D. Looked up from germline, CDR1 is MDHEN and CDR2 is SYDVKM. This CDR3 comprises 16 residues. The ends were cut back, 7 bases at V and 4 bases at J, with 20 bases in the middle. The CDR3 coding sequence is TGTGCCAGCAAATCCCATAGACTGCTCCTAAATCAGCCCCAGCATTTT. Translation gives CASKSHRLLLNQPQHF.

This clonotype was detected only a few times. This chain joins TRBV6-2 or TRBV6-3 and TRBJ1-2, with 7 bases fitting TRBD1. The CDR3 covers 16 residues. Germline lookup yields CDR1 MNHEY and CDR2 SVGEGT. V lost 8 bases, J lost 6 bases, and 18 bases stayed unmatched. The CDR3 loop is CASAFIRTGAKNGYTF. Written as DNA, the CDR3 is TGTGCCAGCGCCTTCATTCGAACAGGGGCGAAGAATGGCTACACCTTC.

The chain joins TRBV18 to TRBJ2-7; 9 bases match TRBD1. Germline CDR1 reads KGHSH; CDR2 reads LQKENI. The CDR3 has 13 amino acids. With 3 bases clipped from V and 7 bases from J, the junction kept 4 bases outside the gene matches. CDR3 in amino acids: CASSPDRGGEQYF. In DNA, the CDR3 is TGTGCCAGCTCACCGGACAGGGGCGGGGAGCAGTACTTC.

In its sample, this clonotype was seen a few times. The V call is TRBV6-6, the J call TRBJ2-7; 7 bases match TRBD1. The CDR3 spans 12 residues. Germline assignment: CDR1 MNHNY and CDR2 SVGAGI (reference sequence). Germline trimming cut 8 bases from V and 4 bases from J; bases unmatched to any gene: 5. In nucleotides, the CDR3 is TGTGCCAGCGCCCTGGGACAGTACGAGCAGTACTTC. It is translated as CASALGQYEQYF.

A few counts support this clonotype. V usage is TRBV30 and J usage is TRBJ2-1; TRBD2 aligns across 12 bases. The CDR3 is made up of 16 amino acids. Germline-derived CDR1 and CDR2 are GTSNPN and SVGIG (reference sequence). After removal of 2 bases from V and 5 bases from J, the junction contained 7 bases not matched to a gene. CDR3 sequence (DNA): TGTGCCTGGAGTTTAACTAGCGGGAGGTTCGACAATGAGCAGTTCTTC. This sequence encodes CAWSLTSGRFDNEQFF.

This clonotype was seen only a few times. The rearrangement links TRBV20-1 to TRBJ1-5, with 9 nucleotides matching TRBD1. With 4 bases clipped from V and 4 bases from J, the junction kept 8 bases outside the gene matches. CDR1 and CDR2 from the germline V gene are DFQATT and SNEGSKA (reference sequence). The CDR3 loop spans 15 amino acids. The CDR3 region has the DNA TGCAGTGCTAAACCTGGACAGGGGCTAAATCAGCCCCAGCATTTT. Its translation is CSAKPGQGLNQPQHF.

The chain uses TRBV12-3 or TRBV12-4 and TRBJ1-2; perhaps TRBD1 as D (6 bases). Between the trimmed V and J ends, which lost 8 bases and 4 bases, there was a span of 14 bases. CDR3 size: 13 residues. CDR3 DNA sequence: TGTGCCAGCCGGGAGGGGGTTGGCTATGGCTACACCTTC. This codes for CASREGVGYGYTF.

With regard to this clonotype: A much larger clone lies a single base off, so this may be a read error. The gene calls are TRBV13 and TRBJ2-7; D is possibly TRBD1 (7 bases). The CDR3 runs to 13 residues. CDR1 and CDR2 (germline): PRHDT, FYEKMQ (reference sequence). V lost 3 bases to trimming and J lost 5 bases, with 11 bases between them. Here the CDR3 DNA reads TGTGCCAGCAGCTTTTGCAGGGGGGACGAGCAGTACTTC. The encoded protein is CASSFCRGDEQYF. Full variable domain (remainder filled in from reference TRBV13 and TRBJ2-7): AAGVIQSPRHLIKEKRETATLKCYPIPRHDTVYWYQQGPGQDPQFLISFYEKMQSDKGSIPDRFSAQQFSDYHSELNMSSLELGDSALYFCASSFCRGDEQYFGPGTRLTVT.

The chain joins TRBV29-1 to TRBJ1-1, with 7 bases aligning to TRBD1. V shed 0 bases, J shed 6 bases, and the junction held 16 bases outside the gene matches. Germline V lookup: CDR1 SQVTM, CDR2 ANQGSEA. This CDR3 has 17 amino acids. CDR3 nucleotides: TGCAGCGTTGAAGATCCTTCACCCATACGACAGGGTCCTGAAGCTTTCTTT. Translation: CSVEDPSPIRQGPEAFF.

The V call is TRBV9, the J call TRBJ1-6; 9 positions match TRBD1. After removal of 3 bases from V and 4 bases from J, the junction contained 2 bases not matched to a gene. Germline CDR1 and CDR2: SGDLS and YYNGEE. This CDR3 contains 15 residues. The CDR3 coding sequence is TGTGCCAGCAGCGCGACAGGGGGGTATAATTCACCCCTCCACTTT. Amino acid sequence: CASSATGGYNSPLHF.

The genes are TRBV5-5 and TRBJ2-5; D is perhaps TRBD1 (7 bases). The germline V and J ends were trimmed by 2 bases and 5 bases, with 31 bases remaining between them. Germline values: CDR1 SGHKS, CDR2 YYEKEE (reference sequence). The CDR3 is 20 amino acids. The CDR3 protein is CASSFLPWGATGVRGETQYF. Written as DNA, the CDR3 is TGTGCCAGCAGCTTCCTCCCGTGGGGGGCAACAGGGGTACGTGGGGAGACCCAGTACTTC.

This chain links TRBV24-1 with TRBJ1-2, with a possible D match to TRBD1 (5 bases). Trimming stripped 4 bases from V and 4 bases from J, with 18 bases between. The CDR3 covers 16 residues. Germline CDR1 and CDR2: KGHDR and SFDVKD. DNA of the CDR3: TGTGCCACCAGTGACCCCGCCCGGGACCTCAGCTATGGCTACACCTTC. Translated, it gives CATSDPARDLSYGYTF.

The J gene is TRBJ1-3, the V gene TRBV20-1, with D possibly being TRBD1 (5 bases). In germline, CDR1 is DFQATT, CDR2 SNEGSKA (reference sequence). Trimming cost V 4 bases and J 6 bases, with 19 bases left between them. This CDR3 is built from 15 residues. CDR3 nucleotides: TGCAGTGCTATTCACCCAGGGTTGGCGGTAAACACCATATATTTT. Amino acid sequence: CSAIHPGLAVNTIYF.

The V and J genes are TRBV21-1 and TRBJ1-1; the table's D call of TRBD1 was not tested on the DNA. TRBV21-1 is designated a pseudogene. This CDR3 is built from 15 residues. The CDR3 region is CASSRCRTANTEAFF. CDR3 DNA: TGTGCCAGCAGCAGGTGTAGGACAGCTAACACTGAAGCTTTCTTT.

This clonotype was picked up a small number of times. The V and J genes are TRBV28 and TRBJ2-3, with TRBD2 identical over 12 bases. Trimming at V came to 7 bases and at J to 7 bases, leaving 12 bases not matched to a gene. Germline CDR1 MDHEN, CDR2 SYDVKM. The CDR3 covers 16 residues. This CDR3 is CASTPSLAGGPYTQYF. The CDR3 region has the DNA TGTGCCAGCACCCCTTCTCTAGCGGGAGGGCCATATACGCAGTATTTT.

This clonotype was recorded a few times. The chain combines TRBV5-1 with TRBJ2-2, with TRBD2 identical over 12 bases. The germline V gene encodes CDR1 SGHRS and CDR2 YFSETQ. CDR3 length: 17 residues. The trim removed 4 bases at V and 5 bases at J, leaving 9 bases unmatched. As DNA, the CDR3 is TGCGCCAGCAGCCCCTATTCTGGGACTAGCGGGACCGGGGAGCTGTTTTTT. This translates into CASSPYSGTSGTGELFF.

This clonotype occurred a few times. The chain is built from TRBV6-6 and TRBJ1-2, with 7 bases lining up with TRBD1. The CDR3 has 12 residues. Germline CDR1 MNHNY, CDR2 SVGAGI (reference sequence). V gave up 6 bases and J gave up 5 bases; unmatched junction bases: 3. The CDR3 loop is CASRPGGYGYTF. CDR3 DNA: TGTGCCAGCAGGCCAGGGGGGTATGGCTACACCTTC.

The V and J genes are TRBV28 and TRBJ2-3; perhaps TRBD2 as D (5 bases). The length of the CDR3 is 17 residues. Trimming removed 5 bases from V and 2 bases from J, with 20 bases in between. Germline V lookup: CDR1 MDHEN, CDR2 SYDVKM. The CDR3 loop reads CASSHQTERKDTDTQYF. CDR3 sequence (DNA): TGTGCCAGCAGTCACCAAACTGAGCGGAAGGACACAGATACGCAGTATTTT.